These 14 T cell receptor beta chains came from one sample sequenced in a study. In TCRdb, the 5' RACE reads were re-called with MiXCR into one record per CDR3 protein. The repertoire holds fewer than 12,000 distinct CDR3 sequences, with about a sixth as singletons. Treg sorting used a CD4+CD25+CD127-/low gate. The specimen was Tregs sorted from a lymph node. The source of these receptors is a female donor with breast cancer.

This clonotype was seen at least ten times. The chain has TRBV14 and TRBJ2-7, with D perhaps being TRBD1 or TRBD2 (6 bases each). V dropped 0 bases and J dropped 4 bases, with 16 bases sitting between them. Germline CDR1 SGHDN, CDR2 FVKESK. This CDR3 is built from 16 residues. DNA for the CDR3: TGTGCCAGCAGCCAAGAGGGAGACGGGGGCAAATACGAGCAGTACTTC. The encoded protein is CASSQEGDGGKYEQYF.

Turning to this clonotype: Being one base from a much bigger clone, this may be a read error. As DNA, the CDR3 is TGTGCCAGCAGTGCGAAAACAGGGGGCAATCAGCCCCGGCATTTT. It is translated as CASSAKTGGNQPRHF. The chain links TRBV27 to TRBJ1-5, with 9 positions matching TRBD1. The V gene's germline CDR1 is MNHEY and CDR2 SMNVEV (reference sequence). CDR3 length: 15 amino acids.

This clonotype showed up many times. The chain links TRBV5-1 to TRBJ1-2; TRBD1 matches 11 bases. CDR1 SGHRS and CDR2 YFSETQ come from the germline V gene. The CDR3 contains 15 residues. V lost 2 bases, J lost 4 bases, and 4 bases stayed unmatched. This chain's CDR3 is CASSFGTGGSYGYTF. CDR3 nucleotide sequence: TGCGCCAGCAGCTTCGGGACAGGGGGGAGCTATGGCTACACCTTC.

This clonotype was recorded at least ten times. This chain links TRBV3-1 with TRBJ2-4; 15 bases agree with TRBD2. V gave up 4 bases and J gave up 8 bases; unmatched junction bases: 9. Germline values: CDR1 LGHDT, CDR2 YNNKEL (reference sequence). The CDR3 has 17 amino acids. Here the CDR3 reads CASSPGLAGGSSDIQYF. CDR3 sequence (DNA): TGTGCCAGCAGCCCGGGACTAGCGGGAGGTTCCAGTGACATTCAGTACTTC.

By frequency in the sample, this clonotype is medium-sized. The genes are TRBV7-6 and TRBJ1-5; D is unresolved. CDR3 size: 13 residues. Germline values: CDR1 SGHVS, CDR2 FNYEAQ. Trimming stripped 5 bases from V and 1 base from J, with 6 bases between. The CDR3 nucleotides are TGTGCCAGCAGCCCCCACAGCAATCAGCCCCAGCATTTT. It codes for CASSPHSNQPQHF.

Note on this clonotype: Because the CDR3 is missing its conserved closing phenylalanine or tryptophan, this is likely a read error. The gene calls are TRBV29-1 and TRBJ1-1; possible D gene TRBD1, 5 bases. V was pared by 8 bases and J by 0 bases, with 19 bases between. Germline V gives CDR1 SQVTM, CDR2 ANQGSEA. This CDR3 comprises 15 residues. The CDR3: CSTATRWGMNTEAFL. The CDR3 nucleotides are TGCAGCACGGCAACAAGGTGGGGCATGAACACTGAAGCTTTCCTT.

The V and J genes are TRBV20-1 and TRBJ2-7, with TRBD1 matching 8 bases. Germline-derived CDR1 and CDR2 are DFQATT and SNEGSKA (reference sequence). The ends lost 1 base at V and 0 bases at J; junction bases unmatched: 8. The CDR3 spans 16 residues. The CDR3, as DNA: TGCAGTGCTAGAGTCATGGACAGGGCTCTCTCCTACGAGCAGTACTTC. As protein: CSARVMDRALSYEQYF.

In its sample, this clonotype is medium-sized. The rearrangement joins TRBV7-2 to TRBJ1-1; D is possibly TRBD1 (6 bases). Trimming took 5 bases from V and 10 from J, leaving 14 bases between them. The CDR3 runs to 12 residues. CDR1 and CDR2 from the germline V gene are SGHTA and FQGNSA. CDR3 sequence (DNA): TGTGCCAGCAGCCCCCAAAGGGGGGGAGCTTTCTTT. This codes for CASSPQRGGAFF.

This clonotype ranks as medium-sized. The J gene is TRBJ1-4, the V gene TRBV20-1; D call uncertain. Germline-derived CDR1 and CDR2 are DFQATT and SNEGSKA (reference sequence). The ends were cut back, 6 bases at V and 3 bases at J, with 14 bases in the middle. This CDR3 region has 14 residues. The CDR3 DNA sequence: TGCAGTGCCTTGGCTCGGGCGGCTAATGAAAAACTGTTTTTT. Its protein product is CSALARAANEKLFF.

This clonotype was observed a handful of times. V is TRBV9 and J is TRBJ1-5; 8 nucleotides match TRBD1. Germline values: CDR1 SGDLS, CDR2 YYNGEE. The CDR3 consists of 15 residues. Trimming at V came to 6 bases and at J to 4 bases, leaving 9 bases not matched to a gene. As DNA, the CDR3 is TGTGCCAGCACCAGGGGGCCAGGGGAGAATCAGCCCCAGCATTTT. The encoded protein is CASTRGPGENQPQHF. The full variable domain, rest sourced from reference TRBV9 and TRBJ1-5, is DSGVTQTPKHLITATGQRVTLRCSPRSGDLSVYWYQQSLDQGLQFLIQYYNGEERAKGNILERFSAQQFPDLHSELNLSSLELGDSALYFCASTRGPGENQPQHFGDGTRLSIL.

This clonotype is medium-sized by share. This chain connects TRBV5-1 to TRBJ1-2; D is unresolved. Germline CDR1 is SGHRS and CDR2 is YFSETQ. The germline V and J ends were trimmed by 0 bases and 2 bases, with 5 bases remaining between them. This CDR3 is 13 amino acids long. Written as DNA, the CDR3 is TGCGCCAGCAGCTTGGATCAGAACTATGGCTACACCTTC. Amino acids: CASSLDQNYGYTF.

This clonotype was counted many times. The CDR3 coding sequence is TGCGCCAGCAGCGAAAGGACAGGATCAGGTCGTGGCTACACCTTC. Protein product: CASSERTGSGRGYTF. The rearrangement links TRBV5-1 to TRBJ1-2; 7 bases are a match to TRBD1. CDR1 and CDR2 from the germline V gene are SGHRS and YFSETQ. This CDR3 is built from 15 residues. Trimming cost V 4 bases and J 7 bases; bases outside gene matches: 13.

Within the sample, this clonotype is medium-sized. The rearrangement uses TRBV24-1 and TRBJ2-3; 8 nucleotides match TRBD1. Germline V CDR1 and CDR2: KGHDR, SFDVKD. The CDR3 is made up of 14 amino acids. V lost 7 bases, J lost 2 bases, and 4 bases stayed unmatched. The CDR3 sequence is CATRTGGPTDTQYF. For the CDR3, the DNA is TGTGCCACCAGAACAGGGGGACCCACAGATACGCAGTATTTT.

There are many counts of this clonotype. The chain couples TRBV20-1 to TRBJ1-6; D may be TRBD1 (5 bases). CDR3 length: 13 amino acids. V lost 1 base, J lost 7 bases, and 8 bases lay in between. Germline V gene data show CDR1 as DFQATT and CDR2 as SNEGSKA (reference sequence). Here the CDR3 DNA reads TGCAGTGCTAGAGCCAGGGCCAATTCACCCCTCCACTTT. Protein sequence: CSARARANSPLHF.